This TCR beta chain was retrieved from a study of shared clonotypes between healthy human individuals. Study findings and constraints: Clonotype sharing among donors was expected to depend on sequencing depth.

Naive-designated CD8 cells lacked CD45RO, were positively enriched for CCR7, and omitted terminally differentiated effector memory CD45RA+ cells. The donors were all Caucasian adults (living in Nashville, Tennessee). Germline assignment: CDR1 SEHNR and CDR2 FQNEAQ (reference sequence). This CDR3 contains 15 residues. The V gene lost 5 bases and the J gene lost 5 bases, with 19 bases spanning the gap. With regard to this clone: The target antigen is unknown.

Sorted-subset replicate PCR reactions were performed with around 200 ng DNA, corresponding to 30,000 to 35,000 T cell genomes. Per the original methods: With immunoSEQ giving junction-only sequences and no quality scores, filtering differed. The method was immunoSEQ multiplex PCR; TCRdb's version includes in-frame clones alone and lacks a portion of them. V and J calls and clone size are as listed in that table; D and trimming were resolved from the DNA. Of 1.5 million to 2.5 million clones detected, about 95% appear once; the ten largest clones hold approximately 1.2%. Sequenced material: naive CD8+ T cells sorted from blood. This receptor was identified in a young man in good health. V gene TRBV7-9 combines with J gene TRBJ2-7, with D possibly being TRBD1 (6 bases). In nucleotides, the CDR3 is TGTGCCAGCAGCATTCAAGCAGGGGTAGCCGACGAGCAGTACTTC. Protein product: CASSIQAGVADEQYF. Variable domain in full (rest from reference TRBV7-9 and TRBJ2-7): DTGVSQNPRHKITKRGQNVTFRCDPISEHNRLYWYRQTLGQGPEFLTYFQNEAQLEKSRLLSDRFSAERPKGSFSTLEIQRTEQGDSAMYLCASSIQAGVADEQYFGPGTRLTVT.